This record covers a single TCR beta chain. The data are from a study of blood T cell repertoires in COVID-19. Germline V gene lookup returns CDR1 LGHDT and CDR2 YNNKEL (reference sequence). V was trimmed by 1 base and J by 4 bases, leaving 10 bases between them. The CDR3 contains 15 residues. Sequencing used immunoSEQ multiplex PCR; TCRdb keeps in-frame clones, though not all of them. This table has 150,000 to 200,000 clones, around 85% appearing once. The TCR originated in a man in his sixties with acute or convalescent COVID-19. What was sequenced was peripheral blood. The chain couples TRBV3-1 (or the pseudogene TRBV3-2) to TRBJ1-4; D gene unclear. The DNA of the CDR3 is TGTGCCAGCAGCCAAGGTTCAGGCCTTAATGAAAAACTGTTTTTT. Its translation is CASSQGSGLNEKLFF.